The following is a T cell receptor beta chain sequence with its context. This record belongs to a study of response to subunit inactivated influenza vaccine. TCRdb reanalysed the RT-PCR reads using MiXCR and keeps one entry per CDR3 protein. Altogether about 650,000 distinct CDR3 sequences are present, roughly 14% being singletons, with the ten largest covering 11%. The CDR3 covers 15 residues. Per germline, CDR1 MGHRA and CDR2 YSYEKL. V shed 0 bases and J 5 bases; nucleotides not matched to a gene: 5. The sample here was PBMCs from blood, taken about 12 days after vaccination. The receptor's source is a middle-aged man who received an inactivated influenza vaccine. The chain combines TRBV4-1 with TRBJ2-7; 9 bases fit TRBD1. CDR3 sequence: CASSQEGTGSHEQYF. CDR3 nucleotide sequence: TGCGCCAGCAGCCAAGAGGGGACAGGGTCCCACGAGCAGTACTTC.